This TCR beta chain comes out of a study of CD8+CD57+ T cells in acquired aplastic anemia. Investigators profiled TCR beta VDJ and CDR3 from genomic DNA template. TCRdb reprocessed the reads via MiXCR and lists one record per CDR3 protein. The table lists some 180,000 distinct CDR3 sequences, 46% of them singletons. The V end was cut by 6 bases, the J end by 6 bases, with 23 bases between. CDR3 length: 15 amino acids. CDR1 is DFQATT and CDR2 is SNEGSKA in the germline V gene (reference sequence). Material: sorted CD4+, CD8+, or CD8+CD57+ T cells (not recorded which) from PBMCs. This TCR was recovered from a human donor in good health. The chain uses TRBV20-1 and TRBJ1-2; D might be TRBD1 (5 bases). In DNA, the CDR3 is TGCAGTGCGGCGGGGGAGTTAGGTATTAGTAATGGCTACACCTTC. Translation: CSAAGELGISNGYTF.